This T cell receptor beta chain was retrieved from a study of blood T cell repertoires in COVID-19. Across the whole study: Acute and convalescent COVID-19 samples came from the United States, Italy and Spain.

Sequencing used immunoSEQ multiplex PCR; TCRdb keeps in-frame clones, though not all of them. The repertoire holds about 120,000 clones, with about 74% as singletons. Germline V CDR1 and CDR2: MDHEN, SYDVKM. Losses at the gene ends were 4 bases for V and 7 bases for J; bases not matched to a gene: 9. This CDR3 has 16 amino acids. The sequence was collected from a human donor in a cohort sampled during active COVID-19. The chain is built from TRBV28 and TRBJ2-7, with 14 bases lining up with TRBD2. The sample comprised peripheral blood. CDR3 DNA: TGTGCCAGCAGTTCCCCGGGACTAGCGGGAGCGGGTGAGCAGTACTTC. This sequence encodes CASSSPGLAGAGEQYF.